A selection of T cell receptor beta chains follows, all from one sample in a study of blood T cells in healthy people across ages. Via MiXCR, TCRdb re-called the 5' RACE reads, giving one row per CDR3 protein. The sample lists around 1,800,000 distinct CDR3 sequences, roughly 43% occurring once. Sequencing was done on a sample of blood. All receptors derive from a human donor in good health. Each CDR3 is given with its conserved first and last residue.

CDR3 protein: CSLVRWDNEQFF; J gene: TRBJ2-1; V gene: TRBV29-1
CDR3 protein: CASSLAGRRLDEQFF; J gene: TRBJ2-1; V gene: TRBV5-1
CDR3 protein: CASSSGTGGAYGYTF; J gene: TRBJ1-2; V gene: TRBV7-9
CDR3 protein: CASSVEKGLATEAFF; J gene: TRBJ1-1; V gene: TRBV5-5
CDR3 protein: CASKPSGGVYEQYF; J gene: TRBJ2-7; V gene: TRBV6-6
CDR3 protein: CASSLSSRAGSSPPYEQYF; J gene: TRBJ2-7; V gene: TRBV27
CDR3 protein: CASSQDLGQGLVGYGYTF; J gene: TRBJ1-2; V gene: TRBV4-2
CDR3 protein: CASSPGLAEQYF; J gene: TRBJ2-3; V gene: TRBV27
CDR3 protein: CIVAGLGSADTQYF; J gene: TRBJ2-3; V gene: TRBV20-1
CDR3 protein: CASSLMGIGTGVDYGYTF; J gene: TRBJ1-2; V gene: TRBV7-2
CDR3 protein: CATSETGEKLFF; J gene: TRBJ1-4; V gene: TRBV24-1
CDR3 protein: CASSYSYLLGNSPLHF; J gene: TRBJ1-6; V gene: TRBV6-5
CDR3 protein: CASGPGTREGETQYF; J gene: NA; V gene: TRBV12-5
CDR3 protein: CASSLALDTPNTEAFF; J gene: TRBJ1-1; V gene: TRBV5-1
CDR3 protein: CASSVVLGGRLAEAFF; J gene: TRBJ1-1; V gene: TRBV9
CDR3 protein: CASSRQTYEQYF; J gene: TRBJ2-7; V gene: TRBV2
CDR3 protein: CASSQDWTGRRADTQYF; J gene: TRBJ2-3; V gene: TRBV4-1
CDR3 protein: CASSKDVLNTEAFF; J gene: TRBJ1-1; V gene: TRBV4-2
CDR3 protein: CASADRARHGYTF; J gene: TRBJ1-2; V gene: TRBV19
CDR3 protein: CATSGAGLNEKLFF; J gene: TRBJ1-4; V gene: TRBV15
CDR3 protein: CASSQEPSYDEQFF; J gene: TRBJ2-1; V gene: TRBV14
CDR3 protein: CASSSSSGLTQYF; J gene: TRBJ2-3; V gene: TRBV7-7
CDR3 protein: CASSSQFGRFEKLFF; J gene: TRBJ1-4; V gene: TRBV12-3/TRBV12-4
CDR3 protein: CASSSGRGGNSPLHF; J gene: TRBJ1-6; V gene: TRBV12-3/TRBV12-4